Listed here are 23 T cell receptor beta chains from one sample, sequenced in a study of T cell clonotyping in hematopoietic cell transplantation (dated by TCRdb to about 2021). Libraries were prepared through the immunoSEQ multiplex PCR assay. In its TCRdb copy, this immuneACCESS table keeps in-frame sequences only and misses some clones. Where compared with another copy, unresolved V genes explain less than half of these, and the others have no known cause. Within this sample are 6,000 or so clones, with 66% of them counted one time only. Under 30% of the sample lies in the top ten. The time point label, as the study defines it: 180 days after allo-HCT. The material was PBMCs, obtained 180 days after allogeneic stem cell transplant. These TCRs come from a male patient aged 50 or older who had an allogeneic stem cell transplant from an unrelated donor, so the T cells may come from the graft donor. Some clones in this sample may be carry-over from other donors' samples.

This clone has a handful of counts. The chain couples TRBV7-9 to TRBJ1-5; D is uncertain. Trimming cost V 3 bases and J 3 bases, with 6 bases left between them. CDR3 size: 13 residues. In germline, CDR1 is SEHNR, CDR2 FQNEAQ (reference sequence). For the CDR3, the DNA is TGTGCCAGCAGCTTGGGTAACAATCAGCCCCAGCATTTT. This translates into CASSLGNNQPQHF.

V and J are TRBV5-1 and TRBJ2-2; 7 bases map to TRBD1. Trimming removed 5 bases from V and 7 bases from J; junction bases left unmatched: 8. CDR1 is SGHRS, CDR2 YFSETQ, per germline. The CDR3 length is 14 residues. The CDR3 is CASRSPGGIGELFF. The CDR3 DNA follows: TGCGCCAGCAGGTCTCCAGGGGGAATCGGGGAGCTGTTTTTT.

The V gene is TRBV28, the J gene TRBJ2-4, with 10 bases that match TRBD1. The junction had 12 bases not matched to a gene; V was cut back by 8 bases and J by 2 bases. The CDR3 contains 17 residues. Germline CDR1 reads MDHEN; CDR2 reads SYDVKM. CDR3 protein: CASGEDGDRGPKNIQYF. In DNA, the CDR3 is TGTGCCAGCGGGGAAGATGGGGACAGGGGACCCAAAAACATTCAGTACTTC.

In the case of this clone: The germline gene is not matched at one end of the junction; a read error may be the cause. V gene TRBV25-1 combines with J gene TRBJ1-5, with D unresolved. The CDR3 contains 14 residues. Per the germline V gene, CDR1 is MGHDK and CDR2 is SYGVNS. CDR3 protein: CANSASGGNQPQHF. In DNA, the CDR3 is TGTGCCAACAGTGCCTCAGGTGGCAATCAGCCCCAGCATTTT.

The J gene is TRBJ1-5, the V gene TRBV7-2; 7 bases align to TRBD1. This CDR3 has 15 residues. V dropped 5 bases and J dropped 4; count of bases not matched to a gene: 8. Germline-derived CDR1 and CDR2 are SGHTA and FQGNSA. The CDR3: CASSARQGGNQPQHF. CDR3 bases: TGTGCCAGCAGCGCCAGACAGGGAGGGAATCAGCCCCAGCATTTT.

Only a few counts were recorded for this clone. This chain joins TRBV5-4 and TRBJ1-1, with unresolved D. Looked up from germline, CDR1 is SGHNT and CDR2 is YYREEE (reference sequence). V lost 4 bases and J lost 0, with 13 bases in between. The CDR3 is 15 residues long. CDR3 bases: TGTGCCAGCAGCCCGACTGACGGCTTGAACACTGAAGCTTTCTTT. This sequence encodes CASSPTDGLNTEAFF.

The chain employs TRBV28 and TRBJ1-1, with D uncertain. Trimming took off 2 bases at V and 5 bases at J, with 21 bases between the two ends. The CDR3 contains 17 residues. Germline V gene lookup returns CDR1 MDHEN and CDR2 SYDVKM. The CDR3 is CASSLGEESPRDTEAFF. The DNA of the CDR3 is TGTGCCAGCAGTTTAGGGGAGGAGAGCCCTCGGGATACTGAAGCTTTCTTT.

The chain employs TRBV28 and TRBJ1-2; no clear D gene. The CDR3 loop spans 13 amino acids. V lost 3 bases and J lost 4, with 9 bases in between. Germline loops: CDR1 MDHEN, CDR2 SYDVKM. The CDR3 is CASSFSRSYGYTF. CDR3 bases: TGTGCCAGCAGTTTTTCCAGATCCTATGGCTACACCTTC.

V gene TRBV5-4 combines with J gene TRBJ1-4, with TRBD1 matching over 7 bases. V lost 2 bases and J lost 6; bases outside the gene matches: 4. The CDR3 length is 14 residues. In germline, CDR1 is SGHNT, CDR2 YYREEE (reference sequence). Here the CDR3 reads CASSFEGAYEKLFF. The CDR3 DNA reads TGTGCCAGCAGCTTTGAGGGGGCGTATGAAAAACTGTTTTTT. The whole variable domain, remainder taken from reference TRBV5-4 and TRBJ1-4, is ETGVTQSPTHLIKTRGQQVTLRCSSQSGHNTVSWYQQALGQGPQFIFQYYREEENGRGNFPPRFSGLQFPNYSSELNVNALELDDSALYLCASSFEGAYEKLFFGSGTQLSVL.

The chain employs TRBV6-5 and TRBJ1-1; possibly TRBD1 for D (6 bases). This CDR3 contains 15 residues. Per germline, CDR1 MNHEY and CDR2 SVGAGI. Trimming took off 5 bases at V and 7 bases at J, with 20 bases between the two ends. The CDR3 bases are TGTGCCAGCAGTCAAATACAGGGCCAATGGGTTGAAGCTTTCTTT. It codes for CASSQIQGQWVEAFF.

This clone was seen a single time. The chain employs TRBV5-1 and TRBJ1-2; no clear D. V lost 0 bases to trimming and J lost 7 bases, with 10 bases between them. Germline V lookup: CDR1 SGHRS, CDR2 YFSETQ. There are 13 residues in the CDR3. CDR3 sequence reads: CASSLEGMVGYTF. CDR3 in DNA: TGCGCCAGCAGCTTGGAAGGCATGGTTGGCTACACCTTC. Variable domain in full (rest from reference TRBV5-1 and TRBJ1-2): KAGVTQTPRYLIKTRGQQVTLSCSPISGHRSVSWYQQTPGQGLQFLFEYFSETQRNKGNFPGRFSGRQFSNSRSEMNVSTLELGDSALYLCASSLEGMVGYTFGSGTRLTVV.

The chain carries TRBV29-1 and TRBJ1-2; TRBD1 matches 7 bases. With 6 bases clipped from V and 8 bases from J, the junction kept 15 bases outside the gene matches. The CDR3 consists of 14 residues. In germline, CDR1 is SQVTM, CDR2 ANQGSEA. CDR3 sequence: CSVGDQTGSGGYTF. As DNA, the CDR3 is TGCAGCGTGGGGGATCAGACAGGGTCTGGCGGCTACACCTTC.

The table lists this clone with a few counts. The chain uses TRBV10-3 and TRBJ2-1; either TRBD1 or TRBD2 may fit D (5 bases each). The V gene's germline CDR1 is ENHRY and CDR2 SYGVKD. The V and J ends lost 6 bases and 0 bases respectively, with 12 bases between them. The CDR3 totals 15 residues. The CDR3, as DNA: TGTGCCATCAGCCCCCGGGACGGCTCCTACAATGAGCAGTTCTTC. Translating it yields CAISPRDGSYNEQFF.

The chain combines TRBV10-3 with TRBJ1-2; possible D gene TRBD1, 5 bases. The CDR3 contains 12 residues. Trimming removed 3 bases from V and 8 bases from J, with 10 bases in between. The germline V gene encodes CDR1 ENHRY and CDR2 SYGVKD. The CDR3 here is CAISEMGEGYTF. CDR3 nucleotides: TGTGCCATCAGTGAAATGGGGGAGGGCTACACCTTC.

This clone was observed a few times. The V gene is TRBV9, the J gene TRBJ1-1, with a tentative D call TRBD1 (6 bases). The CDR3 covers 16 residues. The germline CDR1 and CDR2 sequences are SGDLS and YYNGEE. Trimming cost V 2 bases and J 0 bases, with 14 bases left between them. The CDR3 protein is CASSVGTPIMNTEAFF. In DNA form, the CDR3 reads TGTGCCAGCAGCGTTGGGACACCGATCATGAACACTGAAGCTTTCTTT.

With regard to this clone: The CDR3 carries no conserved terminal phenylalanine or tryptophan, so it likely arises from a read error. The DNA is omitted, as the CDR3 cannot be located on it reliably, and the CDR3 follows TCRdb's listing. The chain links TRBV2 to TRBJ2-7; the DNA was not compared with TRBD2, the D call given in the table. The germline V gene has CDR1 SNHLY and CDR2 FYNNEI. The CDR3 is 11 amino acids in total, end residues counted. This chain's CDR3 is CASSERELSYL.

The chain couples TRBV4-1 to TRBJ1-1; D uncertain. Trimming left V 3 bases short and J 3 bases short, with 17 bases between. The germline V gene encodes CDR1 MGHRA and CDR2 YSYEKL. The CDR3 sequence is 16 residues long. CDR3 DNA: TGCGCCAGCAGCCACGGTTGGTCGGGGAGCGACACTGAAGCTTTCTTT. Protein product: CASSHGWSGSDTEAFF.

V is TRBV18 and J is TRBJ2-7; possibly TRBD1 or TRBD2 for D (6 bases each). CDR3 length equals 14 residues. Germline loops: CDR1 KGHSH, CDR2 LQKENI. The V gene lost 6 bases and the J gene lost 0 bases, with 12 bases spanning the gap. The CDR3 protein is CASSPGGPSYEQYF. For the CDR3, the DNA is TGTGCCAGCTCCCCCGGGGGCCCCTCCTACGAGCAGTACTTC.

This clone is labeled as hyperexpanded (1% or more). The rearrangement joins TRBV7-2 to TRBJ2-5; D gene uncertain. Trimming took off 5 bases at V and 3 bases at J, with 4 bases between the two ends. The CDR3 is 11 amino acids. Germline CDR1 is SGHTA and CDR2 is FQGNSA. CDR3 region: CASSVEETQYF. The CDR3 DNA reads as TGTGCCAGCAGCGTAGAAGAGACCCAGTACTTC.

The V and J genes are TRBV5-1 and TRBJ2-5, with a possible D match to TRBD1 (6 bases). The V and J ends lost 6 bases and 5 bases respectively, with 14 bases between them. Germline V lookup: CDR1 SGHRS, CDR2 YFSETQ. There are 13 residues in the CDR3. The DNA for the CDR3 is TGCGCCAGCAACTATCAGGGGTGGGAGACCCAGTACTTC. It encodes CASNYQGWETQYF.

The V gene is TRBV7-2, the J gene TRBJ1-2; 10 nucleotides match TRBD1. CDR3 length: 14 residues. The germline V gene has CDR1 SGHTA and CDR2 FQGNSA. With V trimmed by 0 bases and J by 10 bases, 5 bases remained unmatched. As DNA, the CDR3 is TGTGCCAGCAGCTTAGCCCCGGGACAGGGGCTCTACACCTTC. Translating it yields CASSLAPGQGLYTF.

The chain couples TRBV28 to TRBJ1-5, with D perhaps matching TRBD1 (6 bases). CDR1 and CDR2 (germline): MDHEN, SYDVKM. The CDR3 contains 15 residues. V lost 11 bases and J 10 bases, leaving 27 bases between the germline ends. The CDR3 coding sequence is TGTGCCTGCACTTGGGGGGGAGGCGGAGGGGGACCCCAGCATTTT. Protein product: CACTWGGGGGGPQHF.

DNA of the CDR3: TGCGCCAGCAGACAGGACAACTCTGGAAACACCATATATTTT. This codes for CASRQDNSGNTIYF. The genes are TRBV10-2 and TRBJ1-3, with D perhaps TRBD1 (5 bases). CDR1 is WSHSY, CDR2 SAAADI, per germline. The CDR3 runs 14 residues. The V end lost 6 bases, the J end lost 0 bases, and 9 bases lay between the germline ends.